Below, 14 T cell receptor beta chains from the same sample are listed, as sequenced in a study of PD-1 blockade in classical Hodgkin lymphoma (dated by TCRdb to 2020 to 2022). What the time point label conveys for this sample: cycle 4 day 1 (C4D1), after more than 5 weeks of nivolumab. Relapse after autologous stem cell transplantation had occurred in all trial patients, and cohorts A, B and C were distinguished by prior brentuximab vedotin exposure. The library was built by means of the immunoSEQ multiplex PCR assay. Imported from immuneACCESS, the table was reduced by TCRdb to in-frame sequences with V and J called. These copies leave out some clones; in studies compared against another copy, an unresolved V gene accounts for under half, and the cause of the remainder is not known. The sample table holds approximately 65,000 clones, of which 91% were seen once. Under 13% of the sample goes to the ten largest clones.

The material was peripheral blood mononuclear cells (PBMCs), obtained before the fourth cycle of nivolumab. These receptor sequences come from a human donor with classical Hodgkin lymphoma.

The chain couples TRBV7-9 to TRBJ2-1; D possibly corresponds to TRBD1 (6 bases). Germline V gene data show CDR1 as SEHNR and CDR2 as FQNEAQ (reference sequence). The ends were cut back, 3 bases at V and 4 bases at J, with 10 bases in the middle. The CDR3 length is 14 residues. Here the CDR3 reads CASSLWTAYNEQFF. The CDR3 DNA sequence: TGTGCCAGCAGCTTGTGGACAGCTTACAATGAGCAGTTCTTC.

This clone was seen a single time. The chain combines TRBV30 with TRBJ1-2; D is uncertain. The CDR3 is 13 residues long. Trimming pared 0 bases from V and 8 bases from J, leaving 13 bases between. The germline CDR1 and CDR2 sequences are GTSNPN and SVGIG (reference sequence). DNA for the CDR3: TGTGCCTGGAGTGTACGCCTGGGATGGGGCTACACCTTC. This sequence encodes CAWSVRLGWGYTF.

The CDR3 region is CASSSLAGRRNEQFF. CDR3 sequence (DNA): TGTGCCAGCAGTTCCCTAGCGGGGAGACGCAATGAGCAGTTCTTC. The chain employs TRBV6-1 and TRBJ2-1; TRBD2 matches at 9 bases. The J segment lost 6 bases and the V segment lost 5 bases, leaving 8 bases of the junction unmatched. This CDR3 contains 15 residues. Germline assignment: CDR1 MNHNS and CDR2 SASEGT.

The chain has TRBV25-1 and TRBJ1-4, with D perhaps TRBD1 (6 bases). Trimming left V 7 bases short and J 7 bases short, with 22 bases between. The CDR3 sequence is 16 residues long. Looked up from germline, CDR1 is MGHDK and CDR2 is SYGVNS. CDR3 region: CASTASGGHWSEKLFF. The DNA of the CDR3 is TGTGCCAGCACCGCGTCGGGGGGACATTGGAGTGAAAAACTGTTTTTT.

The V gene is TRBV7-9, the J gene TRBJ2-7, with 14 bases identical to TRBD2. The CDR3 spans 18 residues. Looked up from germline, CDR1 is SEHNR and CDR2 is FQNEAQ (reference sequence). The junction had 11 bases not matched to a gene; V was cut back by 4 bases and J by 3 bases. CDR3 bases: TGTGCCAGCAGCTCACGAACCTCGGGACTAGCGGGGGACTACGAGCAGTACTTC. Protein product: CASSSRTSGLAGDYEQYF.

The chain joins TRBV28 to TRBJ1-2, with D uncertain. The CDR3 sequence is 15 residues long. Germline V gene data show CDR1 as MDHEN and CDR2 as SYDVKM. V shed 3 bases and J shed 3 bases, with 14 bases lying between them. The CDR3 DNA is TGTGCCAGCAGTTTCCCGCCCCTCGGGGACTATGGCTACACCTTC. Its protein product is CASSFPPLGDYGYTF.

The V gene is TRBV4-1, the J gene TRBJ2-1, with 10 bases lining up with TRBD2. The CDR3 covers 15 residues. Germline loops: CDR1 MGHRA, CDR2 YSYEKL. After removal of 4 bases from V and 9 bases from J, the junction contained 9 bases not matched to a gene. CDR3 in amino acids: CASSPLAGAPGEQFF. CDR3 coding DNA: TGCGCCAGCAGCCCGCTAGCGGGGGCTCCGGGTGAGCAGTTCTTC.

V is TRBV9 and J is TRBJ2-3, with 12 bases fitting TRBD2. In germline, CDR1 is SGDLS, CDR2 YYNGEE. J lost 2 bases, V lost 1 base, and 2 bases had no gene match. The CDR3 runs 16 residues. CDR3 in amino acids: CASSVLAGGDTDTQYF. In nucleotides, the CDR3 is TGTGCCAGCAGCGTACTAGCGGGGGGGGACACAGATACGCAGTATTTT.

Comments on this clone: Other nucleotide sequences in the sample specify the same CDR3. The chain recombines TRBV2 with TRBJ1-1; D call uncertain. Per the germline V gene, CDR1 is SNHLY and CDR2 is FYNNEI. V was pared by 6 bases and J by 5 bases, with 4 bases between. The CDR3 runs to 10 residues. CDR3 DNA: TGTGCCAGCAGGGGGACTGAAGCTTTCTTT. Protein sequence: CASRGTEAFF. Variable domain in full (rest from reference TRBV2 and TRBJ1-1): EPEVTQTPSHQVTQMGQEVILRCVPISNHLYFYWYRQILGQKVEFLVSFYNNEISEKSEIFDDQFSVERPDGSNFTLKIRSTKLEDSAMYFCASRGTEAFFGQGTRLTVV.

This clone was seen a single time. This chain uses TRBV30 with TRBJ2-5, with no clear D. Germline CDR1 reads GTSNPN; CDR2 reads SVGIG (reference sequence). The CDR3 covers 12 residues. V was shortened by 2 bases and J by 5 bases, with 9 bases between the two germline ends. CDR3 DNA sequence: TGTGCCTGGAGTCATAACCGGGAGACCCAGTACTTC. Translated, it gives CAWSHNRETQYF.

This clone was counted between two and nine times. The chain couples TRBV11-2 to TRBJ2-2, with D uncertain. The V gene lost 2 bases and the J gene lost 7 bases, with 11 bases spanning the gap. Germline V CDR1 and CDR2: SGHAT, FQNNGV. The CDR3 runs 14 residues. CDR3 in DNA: TGTGCCAGCAGCTTACGGGTTAAAGGCGGGGAGCTGTTTTTT. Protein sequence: CASSLRVKGGELFF.

The chain's CDR3 is CASSPVGLAGGQKQFF. CDR3 DNA: TGTGCCAGCAGCCCGGTAGGACTAGCGGGGGGCCAGAAGCAGTTCTTC. The chain uses TRBV7-9 and TRBJ2-1; 14 bases agree with TRBD2. The V gene end was trimmed by 5 bases and the J gene end by 11 bases; junction bases not matched to a gene: 11. The CDR3 is made up of 16 amino acids. Germline V lookup: CDR1 SEHNR, CDR2 FQNEAQ (reference sequence).

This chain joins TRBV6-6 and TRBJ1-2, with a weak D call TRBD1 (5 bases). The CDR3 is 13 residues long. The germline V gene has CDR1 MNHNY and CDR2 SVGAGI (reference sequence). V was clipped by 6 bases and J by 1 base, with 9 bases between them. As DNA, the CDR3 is TGTGCCAGCAGAGGGGCTGTTAACTATGGCTACACCTTC. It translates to CASRGAVNYGYTF.

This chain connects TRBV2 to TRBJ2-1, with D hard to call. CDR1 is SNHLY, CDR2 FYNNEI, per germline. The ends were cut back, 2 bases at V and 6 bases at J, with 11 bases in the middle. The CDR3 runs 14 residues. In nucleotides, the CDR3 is TGTGCCAGCAGTGAATTTCGGGTATCCAATGAGCAGTTCTTC. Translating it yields CASSEFRVSNEQFF.